This T cell receptor beta chain was sequenced in a study of blood T cell repertoires in COVID-19. Turning to the study itself: The study drew acute and convalescent COVID-19 samples from the United States, Italy and Spain. Sources were T cells, B-cell-depleted T cells, or PBMCs; the material itself was cDNA or gDNA.

Profiling relied on immunoSEQ multiplex PCR, and the TCRdb table lists in-frame clones only, not all of them. The sample lists fewer than 400,000 clones, nearly 90% occurring once. From germline, CDR1 is SGHVS and CDR2 FNYEAQ. This CDR3 spans 16 amino acids. The V end lost 1 base, the J end lost 5 bases, and 17 bases lay between the germline ends. The sample was PBMCs or T cells enriched from blood (not recorded which). This sequence joins TRBV7-6 and TRBJ1-2; D remains ambiguous. This clonotype was obtained from a woman younger than 45 who had recovered from COVID-19. The CDR3 coding sequence is TGTGCCAGCAGCTTAGATGCACCGGGTGTGAAGTATGGCTACACCTTC. The encoded protein is CASSLDAPGVKYGYTF. Full variable domain (rest looked up from reference TRBV7-6 and TRBJ1-2): GAGVSQSPRYKVTKRGQDVALRCDPISGHVSLYWYRQALGQGPEFLTYFNYEAQQDKSGLPNDRFSAERPEGSISTLTIQRTEQRDSAMYRCASSLDAPGVKYGYTFGSGTRLTVV.